This is a list of T cell receptor beta chains from one sample in a study of blood T cell repertoires in COVID-19. Sequenced by immunoSEQ multiplex PCR; TCRdb stores in-frame clones only, minus some. This sample has about 130,000 clones, with about 88% found just once. Sequencing was performed on peripheral blood. The receptors were sampled from a man aged 55 to 69 with COVID-19, enrolled during active disease. CDR3s include the opening cysteine and the closing phenylalanine or tryptophan. Each record gives: CDR3 protein, CDR3 DNA, clone size, V gene, J gene, D gene. D genes are given only for firm matches. Size values are once, few and many counts, or a class for expanded clones, and some rows have none.

CASSLEAGGGETQYF	TGTGCCAGCAGCTTGGAAGCAGGGGGAGGAGAGACCCAGTACTTC	few	TRBV5-6	TRBJ2-5	-
CASRGTGLWEQYF	TGTGCCAGTAGGGGGACAGGCTTATGGGAGCAGTACTTC	-	TRBV19	TRBJ2-7	TRBD1
CASRGGGTDTQYF	TGTGCCAGTCGGGGGGGAGGGACAGATACGCAGTATTTT	-	TRBV19	TRBJ2-3	TRBD2
CASSLALGGNDEQFF	TGCGCCAGCAGCTTGGCACTAGGGGGCAATGATGAGCAGTTCTTC	-	TRBV5-1	TRBJ2-1	TRBD1
CASSSQGDGYTF	TGTGCCAGCAGTTCGCAAGGGGATGGCTACACCTTC	-	TRBV6-2/TRBV6-3	TRBJ1-2	-
CASSQDRVAPETQYF	TGTGCCAGCAGCCAAGATCGAGTAGCGCCCGAGACCCAGTACTTC	-	TRBV4-2	TRBJ2-5	-
CSVSRGFGDGANVLTF	TGCAGCGTCTCCCGGGGTTTTGGTGACGGGGCCAACGTCCTGACTTTC	once	TRBV29-1	TRBJ2-6	-
CASSSLSRAYEQYF	TGTGCCAGCAGCTCCCTCTCTCGGGCCTACGAGCAGTACTTC	once	TRBV13	TRBJ2-7	-
CASSSRTVTDTQYF	TGCGCCAGCAGCTCCCGGACAGTCACAGATACGCAGTATTTT	-	TRBV5-1	TRBJ2-3	-
CASYYNGYTF	TGTGCCAGTTACTATAATGGCTACACCTTC	-	TRBV28	TRBJ1-2	-
CASTQGRGWAGELFF	TGTGCCAGCACCCAAGGCAGGGGATGGGCCGGGGAGCTGTTTTTT	-	TRBV6-6	TRBJ2-2	-
CASSRSGRLFF	TGTGCCAGCAGTCGAAGCGGAAGGCTGTTCTTC	-	TRBV6-5	TRBJ2-1	-
CASGGLADEQFF	TGTGCCAGCGGGGGACTAGCCGATGAGCAGTTCTTC	-	TRBV2	TRBJ2-1	TRBD2
CASSLRTSRLFTDTQYF	TGTGCCAGCAGTTTAAGGACTAGCAGACTCTTCACAGATACGCAGTATTTT	-	TRBV27	TRBJ2-3	TRBD2
CAWSPGNYGYTF	TGTGCCTGGAGTCCGGGTAACTATGGCTACACCTTC	few	TRBV30	TRBJ1-2	-
CASSQNTGGYGYTF	TGTGCCAGCAGCCAGAACACAGGGGGCTATGGCTACACCTTC	once	TRBV14	TRBJ1-2	TRBD1
CASSQDPSPGQGETQYF	TGCGCCAGCAGCCAAGATCCGTCCCCGGGACAGGGAGAGACCCAGTACTTC	-	TRBV4-3	TRBJ2-5	TRBD1
CASSIEAGQQPQHF	TGTGCCAGTAGTATAGAGGCAGGGCAACAGCCCCAGCATTTT	-	TRBV19	TRBJ1-5	-
CASSTRQMSNQPQHF	TGTGCCAGTAGTACAAGACAGATGAGCAATCAGCCCCAGCATTTT	-	TRBV19	TRBJ1-5	-
CASREQGWEGQTQYF	TGTGCCAGCAGGGAACAGGGGTGGGAGGGGCAGACCCAGTACTTC	-	TRBV2	TRBJ2-5	-
CSVERRGGEQFF	TGCAGCGTTGAGAGGAGGGGTGGTGAGCAGTTCTTC	-	TRBV29-1	TRBJ2-1	-
CASSFSNEQYF	TGTGCCAGCAGCTTTAGTAACGAGCAGTACTTC	-	TRBV7-9	TRBJ2-7	-
CASSQPGRGTEAFF	TGTGCCAGCAGCCAACCGGGCCGGGGCACTGAAGCTTTCTTT	-	TRBV27	TRBJ1-1	-
CASSGTGTGGTGELFF	TGTGCCAGCTCAGGTACCGGGACAGGTGGCACCGGGGAGCTGTTTTTT	-	TRBV18	TRBJ2-2	TRBD1
CASSLGASGTVTDTQYF	TGTGCCAGCAGCTTAGGGGCTAGCGGGACGGTAACAGATACGCAGTATTTT	-	TRBV7-3	TRBJ2-3	TRBD2
CASSFRQGHDF	TGTGCCAGCAGTTTCCGACAGGGTCATGATTTT	-	TRBV12-3/TRBV12-4	TRBJ1-3	TRBD1
CASSPPGATNEKLFF	TGTGCCAGCTCACCCCCCGGTGCAACTAATGAAAAACTGTTTTTT	-	TRBV18	TRBJ1-4	-
CAWSGHTEAFF	TGTGCCTGGAGTGGGCACACTGAAGCTTTCTTT	-	TRBV30	TRBJ1-1	-
CATSRDGGAGSYNEQFF	TGTGCCACCAGCAGAGATGGTGGTGCCGGCTCCTACAATGAGCAGTTCTTC	-	TRBV15	TRBJ2-1	-
CASSHIQGFDNEQFF	TGCGCCAGCAGTCACATACAGGGTTTCGACAATGAGCAGTTCTTC	-	TRBV23-1	TRBJ2-1	-
CASRRTSGRAREQYF	TGTGCCAGCAGACGGACTAGCGGGAGGGCCAGAGAGCAGTACTTC	-	TRBV6-5	TRBJ2-7	TRBD2
CASSLEIAGEFSYEQYF	TGCGCCAGCAGCTTGGAGATAGCGGGAGAGTTCTCCTACGAGCAGTACTTC	-	TRBV5-1	TRBJ2-7	TRBD2
CASSRGGVPGANVLTF	TGCGCCAGCAGCCGCGGAGGGGTTCCCGGGGCCAACGTCCTGACTTTC	once	TRBV5-1	TRBJ2-6	-
CASSYSNGGYTF	TGTGCCAGCAGTTACTCGAACGGGGGCTACACCTTC	-	TRBV6-5	TRBJ1-2	-
CAWSSQAPSRYTF	TGTGCCTGGAGTTCCCAAGCACCATCGCGCTACACCTTC	-	TRBV30	TRBJ1-2	-
CAWRSSYEQYF	TGTGCCTGGCGGAGCTCCTACGAGCAGTACTTC	once	TRBV30	TRBJ2-7	-
CASSEDSGGGANVLTF	TGTGCCAGCAGTGAAGACTCTGGTGGTGGGGCCAACGTCCTGACTTTC	-	TRBV2	TRBJ2-6	-
CASSQLQGTDTEAFF	TGCGCCAGCAGCCAGTTACAGGGGACGGACACTGAAGCTTTCTTT	-	TRBV4-1	TRBJ1-1	TRBD1
CASNTPGQAFNYGYTF	TGTGCCAGCAATACTCCGGGACAGGCCTTTAACTATGGCTACACCTTC	-	TRBV21-1	TRBJ1-2	-
CASSLGLAGAGELFF	TGTGCCAGCAGCTTAGGACTAGCGGGAGCCGGGGAGCTGTTTTTT	-	TRBV11-2	TRBJ2-2	TRBD2
CASSQDLAGRRYGYTF	TGCGCCAGCAGCCAAGATCTGGCAGGGAGGCGCTATGGCTACACCTTC	-	TRBV4-3	TRBJ1-2	-
CASSPEDRGYTF	TGTGCCAGCAGTCCGGAAGACAGAGGCTACACCTTC	-	TRBV28	TRBJ1-2	-
CAWRGTRGQETQYF	TGTGCCTGGAGGGGAACCAGGGGCCAAGAGACCCAGTACTTC	-	TRBV30	TRBJ2-5	-
CASSPGGYPEAFF	TGTGCCAGCAGTCCAGGGGGCTACCCTGAAGCTTTCTTT	-	TRBV2	TRBJ1-1	TRBD1
CAISESSTDTQYF	TGTGCCATCAGTGAGAGCAGCACAGATACGCAGTATTTT	-	TRBV10-3	TRBJ2-3	-
CASSLERLVRETQYF	TGCGCCAGCAGCTTGGAACGGCTAGTAAGAGAGACCCAGTACTTC	-	TRBV5-1	TRBJ2-5	-
CASSSLPTHSEAFF	TGTGCCAGCAGTTCCCTTCCTACTCACAGTGAAGCTTTCTTT	-	TRBV6-2/TRBV6-3	TRBJ1-1	-
CASSPTSTDTQYF	TGTGCCAGCAGTCCCACTAGCACAGATACGCAGTATTTT	-	TRBV27	TRBJ2-3	-